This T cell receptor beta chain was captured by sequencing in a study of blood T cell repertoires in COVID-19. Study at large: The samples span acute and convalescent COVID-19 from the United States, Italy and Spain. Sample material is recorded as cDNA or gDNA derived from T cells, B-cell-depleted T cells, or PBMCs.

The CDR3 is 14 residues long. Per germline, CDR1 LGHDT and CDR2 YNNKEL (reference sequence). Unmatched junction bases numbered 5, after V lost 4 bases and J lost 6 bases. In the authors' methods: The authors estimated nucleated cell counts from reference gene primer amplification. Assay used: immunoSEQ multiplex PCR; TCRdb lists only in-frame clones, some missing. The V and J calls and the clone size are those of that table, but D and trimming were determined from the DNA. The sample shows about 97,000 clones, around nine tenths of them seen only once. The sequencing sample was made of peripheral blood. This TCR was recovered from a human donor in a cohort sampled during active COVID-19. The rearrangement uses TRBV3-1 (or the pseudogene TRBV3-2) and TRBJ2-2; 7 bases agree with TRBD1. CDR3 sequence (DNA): TGTGCCAGCAGCCGCATCGACAGGGCCGGGGAGCTGTTTTTT. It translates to CASSRIDRAGELFF.